The 20 T cell receptor beta chains listed next were all sequenced from one sample in a study of T cell repertoires in cytomegalovirus infection. No antigen is known for these receptors. A single record per CDR3 protein comes from TCRdb applying MiXCR to the reads. The sample carries around 430,000 distinct CDR3 sequences, approximately 40% recorded once. The sample consisted of cultured PBMCs, taken from culture after CMV antigen stimulation. All receptors come from a human donor in good health (CMV status not recorded). Some clones in this sample may be carry-over from other donors' samples.

This clonotype was seen only a few times. The rearrangement uses TRBV4-1 and TRBJ1-1; D ambiguous. The germline CDR1 and CDR2 sequences are MGHRA and YSYEKL. The CDR3 contains 13 residues. The V end was cut by 3 bases, the J end by 1 base, with 6 bases between. The CDR3 sequence: CASSHGPNTEAFF. For the CDR3, the DNA is TGCGCCAGCAGCCACGGTCCGAACACTGAAGCTTTCTTT.

This clonotype has only one observation. The rearrangement joins TRBV6-1 to TRBJ1-2, with D possibly matching TRBD1 (6 bases). The CDR3 spans 15 residues. The V end was cut by 5 bases, the J end by 6 bases, with 19 bases between. Germline V gene sequence: CDR1 MNHNS, CDR2 SASEGT. CDR3 region: CASSRTGRGPHGYTF. For the CDR3, the DNA is TGTGCCAGCAGTCGAACAGGGCGGGGACCGCATGGCTACACCTTC.

This chain uses TRBV6-5 with TRBJ2-6; the D gene is possibly TRBD2 (6 bases). Trimming removed 2 bases from V and 3 bases from J, with 8 bases in between. The CDR3 is 15 amino acids. The germline gives CDR1 MNHEY, CDR2 SVGAGI. This CDR3 reads CASSYGGDGANVLTF. The CDR3 nucleotides are TGTGCCAGCAGTTACGGAGGGGATGGGGCCAACGTCCTGACTTTC.

A single count supports this clonotype. This sequence joins TRBV27 and TRBJ2-2; 13 bases fit TRBD2. J lost 7 bases, V lost 7 bases, and 9 bases had no gene match. From germline, CDR1 is MNHEY and CDR2 SMNVEV (reference sequence). The CDR3 extends over 16 amino acids. The chain's CDR3 is CASTELAGGFIGELFF. CDR3 bases: TGTGCCAGCACCGAACTAGCGGGGGGGTTCATCGGGGAGCTGTTTTTT.

The rearrangement uses TRBV7-2 and TRBJ1-2; no definite D call. CDR1 SGHTA and CDR2 FQGNSA come from the germline V gene. The CDR3 length is 13 residues. Trimming pared 2 bases from V and 3 bases from J, leaving 7 bases between. CDR3 amino acids: CASSLQVYYGYTF. CDR3 nucleotide sequence: TGTGCCAGCAGCTTACAGGTGTACTATGGCTACACCTTC.

V is TRBV4-3 and J is TRBJ2-1; D ambiguous. Germline lookup yields CDR1 LGHNA and CDR2 YSLEER. The V and J ends lost 0 bases and 0 bases respectively, with 9 bases between them. CDR3 length: 16 residues. The CDR3 coding sequence is TGCGCCAGCAGCCAAGATCCAGCGTACTCCTACAATGAGCAGTTCTTC. This encodes CASSQDPAYSYNEQFF.

This clonotype has more than one count but fewer than ten. This may arise from a read error, as a much more abundant clone is one base away. The chain has TRBV7-9 and TRBJ1-6; D is unresolved. Trimming removed 1 base from V and 0 bases from J, with 4 bases in between. CDR3 length: 15 amino acids. From germline, CDR1 is SEHNR and CDR2 FQNEAQ (reference sequence). The DNA of the CDR3 is TGTGCCAGCAGCTTAGGGGGCTCCTATAATTCACCCCTCCACTTT. Translated, it gives CASSLGGSYNSPLHF.

The chain recombines TRBV6-6 with TRBJ1-5, with a tentative D call TRBD1 (6 bases). Germline CDR1 is MNHNY and CDR2 is SVGAGI (reference sequence). This CDR3 has 13 residues. V was shortened by 6 bases and J by 11 bases, with 17 bases between the two germline ends. The CDR3 protein is CASSERGFRSQHF. The CDR3 nucleotides are TGTGCCAGCAGCGAAAGGGGGTTCAGGTCCCAGCATTTT.

This chain joins TRBV7-2 and TRBJ2-2, with D uncertain. The CDR3 has 13 residues. Germline CDR1 is SGHTA and CDR2 is FQGNSA. V lost 5 bases and J lost 8, with 12 bases in between. The CDR3 nucleotides read TGTGCCAGCAGCAGTAGAAGGGAAGGGGAGCTGTTTTTT. As protein: CASSSRREGELFF.

This clonotype was counted only a few times. The rearrangement links TRBV28 to TRBJ2-1; TRBD2 aligns across 11 bases. The V gene end was trimmed by 3 bases and the J gene end by 3 bases; junction bases not matched to a gene: 4. Germline V lookup: CDR1 MDHEN, CDR2 SYDVKM. The CDR3 spans 16 residues. The CDR3 nucleotides are TGTGCCAGCAGTTTGAACCTAGCGGGGGGCTACAATGAGCAGTTCTTC. It codes for CASSLNLAGGYNEQFF.

V and J are TRBV12-3 or TRBV12-4 and TRBJ2-1; maybe TRBD2 (5 bases). The CDR3 spans 13 residues. V lost 7 bases to trimming and J lost 4 bases, with 11 bases between them. For the CDR3, the DNA is TGTGCCAGCACTAATCCGGGATACAATGAGCAGTTCTTC. Amino acid sequence: CASTNPGYNEQFF.

The V call is TRBV7-2, the J call TRBJ2-1, with a possible D match to TRBD2 (6 bases). The CDR3 totals 12 residues. V shed 4 bases and J shed 10 bases, with 11 bases lying between them. Germline CDR1 is SGHTA and CDR2 is FQGNSA. The CDR3 DNA follows: TGTGCCAGCAGCTCCCTTGGGGGGGAGCAGTTCTTC. Translated, it gives CASSSLGGEQFF.

CDR3 sequence: CASSTLAYEQYF. CDR3 bases: TGTGCCAGCAGCACACTCGCCTACGAGCAGTACTTC. The chain couples TRBV7-2 to TRBJ2-7; no firm D call. Germline V CDR1 and CDR2: SGHTA, FQGNSA. CDR3 size: 12 residues. The V end lost 5 bases, the J end lost 2 bases, and 7 bases lay between the germline ends.

This clonotype was observed a handful of times. The rearrangement uses TRBV6-2 or TRBV6-3 and TRBJ2-5; D unclear. Trimming pared 5 bases from V and 2 bases from J, leaving 12 bases between. Germline-derived CDR1 and CDR2 are MNHEY and SVGEGT. This CDR3 is 14 amino acids long. CDR3 DNA sequence: TGTGCCAGCAGTCCGAGACAACTTCAAGAGACCCAGTACTTC. As protein: CASSPRQLQETQYF.

This clonotype occurred a few times. The V call is TRBV12-3 or TRBV12-4, the J call TRBJ2-7; TRBD2 might be the D (5 bases). The CDR3 runs 14 residues. The V end was cut by 6 bases, the J end by 2 bases, with 14 bases between. DNA for the CDR3: TGTGCCAGCAGCCGAGGGATGGGGACCTACGAGCAGTACTTC. Translating gives CASSRGMGTYEQYF.

This rearrangement joins TRBV6-8 to TRBJ2-7; tentatively, D is TRBD1 (6 bases). Germline CDR1 reads MNHGY; CDR2 reads SAAAGT. The CDR3 is 15 residues long. V lost 6 bases to trimming and J lost 5 bases, with 20 bases between them. In DNA, the CDR3 is TGTGCCAGCAGCCCTCCAACAGGGTTCCCCCACGAGCAGTACTTC. This encodes CASSPPTGFPHEQYF.

CDR3 sequence (DNA): TGTGCCAGCAGCTTAGTCGGGACAGGGGGCGGTGTTCCCTACGAGCAGTACTTC. Its translation is CASSLVGTGGGVPYEQYF. This chain connects TRBV7-2 to TRBJ2-7; TRBD1 matches at 12 bases. J lost 2 bases, V lost 1 base, and 9 bases had no gene match. The CDR3 is made up of 18 amino acids. Germline CDR1 SGHTA, CDR2 FQGNSA. Variable domain in full (rest from reference TRBV7-2 and TRBJ2-7): GAGVSQSPSNKVTEKGKDVELRCDPISGHTALYWYRQSLGQGLEFLIYFQGNSAPDKSGLPSDRFSAERTGGSVSTLTIQRTQQEDSAVYLCASSLVGTGGGVPYEQYFGPGTRLTVT.

The sample holds a few counts of this clonotype. The chain joins TRBV9 to TRBJ2-1; the match to TRBD2 covers 10 bases. Per the germline V gene, CDR1 is SGDLS and CDR2 is YYNGEE. The V gene end was trimmed by 5 bases and the J gene end by 8 bases; junction bases not matched to a gene: 7. The CDR3 length is 14 residues. Here the CDR3 reads CASSLAGGFDEQFF. The CDR3 DNA sequence: TGTGCCAGCAGTTTAGCGGGAGGTTTCGATGAGCAGTTCTTC.

The chain has TRBV10-3 and TRBJ2-5, with no clear D. Germline lookup yields CDR1 ENHRY and CDR2 SYGVKD. V lost 10 bases and J lost 5, with 17 bases in between. The CDR3 spans 13 residues. CDR3 DNA sequence: TGTGCCACCCTCTTGCGTCTAGGGGAGACCCAGTACTTC. Its translation: CATLLRLGETQYF.

V gene TRBV7-2 combines with J gene TRBJ1-2; D not certain. Germline-derived CDR1 and CDR2 are SGHTA and FQGNSA. V lost 5 bases and J 8 bases, leaving 24 bases between the germline ends. The CDR3 is 16 amino acids. The DNA of the CDR3 is TGTGCCAGCAGCCACCGGACCCAGACTATGATCTACGGCTACACCTTC. It specifies CASSHRTQTMIYGYTF.